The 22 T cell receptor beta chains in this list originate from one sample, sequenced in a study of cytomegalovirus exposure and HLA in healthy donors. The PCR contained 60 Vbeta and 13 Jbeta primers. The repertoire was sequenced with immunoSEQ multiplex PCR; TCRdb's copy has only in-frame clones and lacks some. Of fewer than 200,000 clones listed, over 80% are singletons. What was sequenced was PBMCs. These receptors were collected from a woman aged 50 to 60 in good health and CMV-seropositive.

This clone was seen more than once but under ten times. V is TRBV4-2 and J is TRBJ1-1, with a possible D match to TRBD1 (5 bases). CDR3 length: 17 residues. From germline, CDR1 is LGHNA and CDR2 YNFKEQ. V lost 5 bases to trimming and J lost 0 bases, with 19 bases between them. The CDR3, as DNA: TGTGCCAGCAGCGGGACGGGGGGGAGAGATATGAACACTGAAGCTTTCTTT. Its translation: CASSGTGGRDMNTEAFF.

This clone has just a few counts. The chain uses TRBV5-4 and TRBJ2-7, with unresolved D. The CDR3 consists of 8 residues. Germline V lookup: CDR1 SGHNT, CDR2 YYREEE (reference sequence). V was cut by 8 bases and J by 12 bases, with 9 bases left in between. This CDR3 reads CARSVSYF. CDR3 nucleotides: TGTGCCAGAAGCGTCTCGTACTTC.

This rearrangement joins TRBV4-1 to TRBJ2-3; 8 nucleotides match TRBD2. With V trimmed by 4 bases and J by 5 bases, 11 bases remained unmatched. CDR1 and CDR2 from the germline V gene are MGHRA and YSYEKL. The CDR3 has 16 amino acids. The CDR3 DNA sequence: TGCGCCAGCAGCCCCACGAGACAGCGGGGGATAGATACGCAGTATTTT. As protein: CASSPTRQRGIDTQYF.

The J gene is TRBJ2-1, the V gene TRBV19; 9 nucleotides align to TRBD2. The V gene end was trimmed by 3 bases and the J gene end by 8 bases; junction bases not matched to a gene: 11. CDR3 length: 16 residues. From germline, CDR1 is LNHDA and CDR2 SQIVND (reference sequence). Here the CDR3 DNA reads TGTGCCAGTAGTATCGCTGGCGGGAGGGCCTTGGATGAGCAGTTCTTC. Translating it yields CASSIAGGRALDEQFF. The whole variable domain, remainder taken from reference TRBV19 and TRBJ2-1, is DGGITQSPKYLFRKEGQNVTLSCEQNLNHDAMYWYRQDPGQGLRLIYYSQIVNDFQKGDIAEGYSVSREKKESFPLTVTSAQKNPTAFYLCASSIAGGRALDEQFFGPGTRLTVL.

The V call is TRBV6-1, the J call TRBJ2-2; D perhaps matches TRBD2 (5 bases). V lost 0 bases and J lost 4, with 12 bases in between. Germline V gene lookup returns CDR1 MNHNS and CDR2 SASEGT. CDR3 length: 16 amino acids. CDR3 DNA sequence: TGTGCCAGCAGTGAAGCCCCCCGTGGGAGCACCGGGGAGCTGTTTTTT. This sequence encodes CASSEAPRGSTGELFF.

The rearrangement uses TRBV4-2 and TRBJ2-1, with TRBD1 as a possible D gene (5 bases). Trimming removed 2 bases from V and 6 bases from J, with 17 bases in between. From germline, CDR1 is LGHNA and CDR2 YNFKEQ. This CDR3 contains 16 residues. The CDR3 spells CASSQSGARRLNEQFF. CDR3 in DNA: TGTGCCAGCAGCCAAAGTGGGGCTAGGCGCCTCAATGAGCAGTTCTTC.

CDR3 sequence reads: CASRIGPSPLSNYGYTF. CDR3 coding DNA: TGCGCCAGCAGGATTGGGCCATCGCCCCTCTCGAACTATGGCTACACCTTC. The J gene is TRBJ1-2, the V gene TRBV10-2; D call uncertain. The V end was cut by 6 bases, the J end by 2 bases, with 22 bases between. CDR3 size: 17 residues. Germline values: CDR1 WSHSY, CDR2 SAAADI.

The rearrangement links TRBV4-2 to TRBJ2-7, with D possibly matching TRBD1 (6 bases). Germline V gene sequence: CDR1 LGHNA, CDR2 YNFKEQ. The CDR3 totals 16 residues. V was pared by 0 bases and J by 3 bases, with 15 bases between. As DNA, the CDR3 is TGTGCCAGCAGCCAAGATTCCGCCAGGGGCCTCTACGAGCAGTACTTC. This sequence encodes CASSQDSARGLYEQYF.

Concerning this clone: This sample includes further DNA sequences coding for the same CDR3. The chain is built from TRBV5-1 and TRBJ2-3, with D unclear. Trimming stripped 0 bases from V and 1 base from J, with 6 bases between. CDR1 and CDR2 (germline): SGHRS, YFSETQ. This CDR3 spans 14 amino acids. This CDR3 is CASSLVRGTDTQYF. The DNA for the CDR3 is TGCGCCAGCAGCTTGGTACGGGGCACAGATACGCAGTATTTT.

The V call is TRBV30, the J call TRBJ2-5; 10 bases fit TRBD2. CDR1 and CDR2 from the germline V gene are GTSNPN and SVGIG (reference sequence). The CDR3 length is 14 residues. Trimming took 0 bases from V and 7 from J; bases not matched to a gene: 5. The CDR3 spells CAWSVTSGEGTQYF. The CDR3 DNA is TGTGCCTGGAGTGTAACTAGCGGGGAAGGGACCCAGTACTTC.

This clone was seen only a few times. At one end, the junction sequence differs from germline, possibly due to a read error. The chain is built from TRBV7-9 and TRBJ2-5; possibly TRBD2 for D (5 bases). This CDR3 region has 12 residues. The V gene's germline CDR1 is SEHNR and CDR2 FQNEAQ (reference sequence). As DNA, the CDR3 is TGTTCCAGCCGGGGTGGTCAAGAGACCCAGTACTTC. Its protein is CSSRGGQETQYF.

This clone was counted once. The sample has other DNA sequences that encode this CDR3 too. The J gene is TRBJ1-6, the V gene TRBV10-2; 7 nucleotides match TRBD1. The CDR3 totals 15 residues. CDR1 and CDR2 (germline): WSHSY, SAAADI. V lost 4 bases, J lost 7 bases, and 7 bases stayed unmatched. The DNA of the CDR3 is TGCGCCAGCAGTGCGGAGACAGGGTGGAATTCACCCCTCCACTTT. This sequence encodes CASSAETGWNSPLHF.

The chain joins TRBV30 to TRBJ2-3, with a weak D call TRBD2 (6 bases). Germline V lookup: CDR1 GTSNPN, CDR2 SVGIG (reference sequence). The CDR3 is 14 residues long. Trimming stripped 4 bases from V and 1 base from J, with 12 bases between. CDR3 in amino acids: CAWTRDSGTDTQYF. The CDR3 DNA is TGTGCCTGGACCAGGGACTCTGGCACAGATACGCAGTATTTT.

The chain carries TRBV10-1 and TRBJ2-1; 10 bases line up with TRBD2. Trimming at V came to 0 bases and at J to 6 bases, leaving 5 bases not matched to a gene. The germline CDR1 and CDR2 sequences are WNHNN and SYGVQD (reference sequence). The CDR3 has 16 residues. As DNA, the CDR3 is TGCGCCAGCAGTGAGTCAATGGGACTAGCGACCAATGAGCAGTTCTTC. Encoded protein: CASSESMGLATNEQFF.

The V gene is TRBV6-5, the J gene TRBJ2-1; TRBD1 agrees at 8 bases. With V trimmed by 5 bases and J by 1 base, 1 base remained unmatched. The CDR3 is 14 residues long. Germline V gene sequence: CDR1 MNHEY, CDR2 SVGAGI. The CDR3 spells CASSRQGSYNEQFF. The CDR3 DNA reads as TGTGCCAGCAGTCGACAGGGGTCCTACAATGAGCAGTTCTTC.

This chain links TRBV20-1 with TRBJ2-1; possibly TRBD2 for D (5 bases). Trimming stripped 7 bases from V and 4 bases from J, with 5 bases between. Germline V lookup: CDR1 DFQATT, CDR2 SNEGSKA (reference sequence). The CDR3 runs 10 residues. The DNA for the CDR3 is TGCAGTGGACTATACAATGAGCAGTTCTTC. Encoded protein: CSGLYNEQFF.

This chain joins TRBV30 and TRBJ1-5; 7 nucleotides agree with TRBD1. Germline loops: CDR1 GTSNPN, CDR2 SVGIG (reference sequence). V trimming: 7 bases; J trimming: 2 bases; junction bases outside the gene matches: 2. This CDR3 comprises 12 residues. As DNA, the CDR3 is TGTGCCTTCGGGACAGGCAATCAGCCCCAGCATTTT. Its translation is CAFGTGNQPQHF.

In DNA, the CDR3 is TGTGCCAGCAGCCAAGAAAGGCGGGTTAACTATGGCTACACCTTC. Its translation: CASSQERRVNYGYTF. V is TRBV4-2 and J is TRBJ1-2; D gene uncertain. Trimming left V 0 bases short and J 1 base short, with 9 bases between. The CDR3 is 15 amino acids. The germline CDR1 and CDR2 sequences are LGHNA and YNFKEQ.

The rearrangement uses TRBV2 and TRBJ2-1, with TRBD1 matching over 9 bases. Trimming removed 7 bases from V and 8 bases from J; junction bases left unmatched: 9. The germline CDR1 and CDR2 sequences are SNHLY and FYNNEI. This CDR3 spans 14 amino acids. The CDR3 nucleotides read TGTGCCAGCAATGGGGACAGGGTGAATGATGAGCAGTTCTTC. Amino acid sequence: CASNGDRVNDEQFF.

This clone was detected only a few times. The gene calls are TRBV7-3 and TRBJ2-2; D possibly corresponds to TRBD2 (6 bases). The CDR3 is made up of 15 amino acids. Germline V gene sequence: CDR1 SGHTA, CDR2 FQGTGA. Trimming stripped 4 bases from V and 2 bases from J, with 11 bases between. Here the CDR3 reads CASSSTGVNTGELFF. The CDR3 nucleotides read TGTGCCAGCAGCTCTACGGGGGTTAACACCGGGGAGCTGTTTTTT.

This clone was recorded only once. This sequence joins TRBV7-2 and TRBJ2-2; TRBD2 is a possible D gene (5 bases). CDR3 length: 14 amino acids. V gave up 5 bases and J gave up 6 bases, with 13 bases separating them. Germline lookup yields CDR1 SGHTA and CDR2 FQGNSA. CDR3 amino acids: CASSPLPGAGELFF. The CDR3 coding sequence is TGTGCCAGCAGCCCCCTACCCGGGGCCGGGGAGCTGTTTTTT.

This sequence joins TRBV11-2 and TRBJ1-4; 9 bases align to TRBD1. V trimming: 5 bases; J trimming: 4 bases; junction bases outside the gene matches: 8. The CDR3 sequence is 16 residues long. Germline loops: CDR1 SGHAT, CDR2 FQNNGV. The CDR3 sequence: CASSPHPTGGNEKLFF. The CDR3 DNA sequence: TGTGCCAGCAGCCCCCACCCGACAGGGGGTAATGAAAAACTGTTTTTT.